The 29 T cell receptor beta chains reported below all come from one sample, sequenced in a study of blood T cell repertoires in COVID-19. Sequenced by immunoSEQ multiplex PCR; TCRdb stores in-frame clones only, minus some. The sample gives 200,000 to 250,000 clones, 75% to 85% of which show up once; 6% to 9.5% is in the top ten. Sequences were obtained from peripheral blood. These receptors were taken from a woman aged 45-65 years with acute or convalescent COVID-19.

V and J are TRBV6-2 or TRBV6-3 and TRBJ1-6; unclear D gene. There are 16 residues in the CDR3. Per germline, CDR1 MNHEY and CDR2 SVGEGT. V was trimmed by 5 bases and J by 3 bases, leaving 14 bases between them. The DNA for the CDR3 is TGTGCCAGCAGTATTCCCAGCGGCATCTATAATTCACCCCTCCACTTT. It is translated as CASSIPSGIYNSPLHF.

A few counts support this clone. V gene TRBV3-1 (or the pseudogene TRBV3-2) combines with J gene TRBJ2-7; 10 nucleotides match TRBD1. This CDR3 has 16 amino acids. Germline-derived CDR1 and CDR2 are LGHDT and YNNKEL (reference sequence). With 3 bases clipped from V and 6 bases from J, the junction kept 11 bases outside the gene matches. In DNA form, the CDR3 reads TGTGCCAGCAGCCACCTCCGGGACAGGGGAATAGGCGAGCAGTACTTC. Its translation is CASSHLRDRGIGEQYF.

The chain is built from TRBV19 and TRBJ1-2; 10 bases are a match to TRBD1. This CDR3 is 12 amino acids long. V lost 9 bases and J lost 8; bases outside the gene matches: 6. Germline CDR1 and CDR2: LNHDA and SQIVND (reference sequence). The chain's CDR3 is CASRQGAEGYTF. CDR3 nucleotides: TGTGCCAGCCGACAGGGGGCGGAGGGCTACACCTTC.

This clone was observed a single time. This rearrangement joins TRBV19 to TRBJ1-4, with D unresolved. Germline V CDR1 and CDR2: LNHDA, SQIVND (reference sequence). The CDR3 is 17 residues long. Trimming removed 7 bases from V and 4 bases from J, with 22 bases in between. The CDR3 sequence is CASTTTAGRIGNEKLFF. The CDR3 DNA follows: TGTGCCAGTACCACCACGGCTGGGAGAATCGGTAATGAAAAACTGTTTTTT.

The chain recombines TRBV20-1 with TRBJ1-4; weak D call: TRBD1 (6 bases). Trimming left V 3 bases short and J 5 bases short, with 16 bases between. This CDR3 is built from 15 residues. Germline-derived CDR1 and CDR2 are DFQATT and SNEGSKA (reference sequence). CDR3 amino acids: CSASADSRLNEKLFF. CDR3 DNA sequence: TGCAGTGCTAGTGCGGACAGTAGACTGAATGAAAAACTGTTTTTT.

This chain links TRBV2 with TRBJ1-5; possible D gene TRBD1, 6 bases. This CDR3 is 16 amino acids long. V lost 4 bases, J lost 3 bases, and 16 bases lay in between. CDR1 is SNHLY, CDR2 FYNNEI, per germline. The DNA for the CDR3 is TGTGCCAGCAGTGTCGGGACGGGGGGCCCCAATCAGCCCCAGCATTTT. This translates into CASSVGTGGPNQPQHF.

The rearrangement links TRBV7-2 to TRBJ2-5; D uncertain. CDR1 and CDR2 (germline): SGHTA, FQGNSA. The V gene lost 1 base and the J gene lost 4 bases, with 7 bases spanning the gap. This CDR3 contains 13 residues. CDR3 protein: CASSLVYSETQYF. CDR3 bases: TGTGCCAGCAGCTTAGTCTACTCAGAGACCCAGTACTTC.

The rearrangement uses TRBV5-1 and TRBJ2-3, with a weak D call TRBD2 (5 bases). Germline loops: CDR1 SGHRS, CDR2 YFSETQ. CDR3 size: 15 residues. The germline V and J ends were trimmed by 0 bases and 0 bases, with 8 bases remaining between them. This CDR3 is CASSLEEASTDTQYF. The CDR3 DNA is TGCGCCAGCAGCTTGGAGGAGGCTAGCACAGATACGCAGTATTTT.

V gene TRBV6-5 combines with J gene TRBJ2-5; the D gene is possibly TRBD2 (5 bases). CDR1 MNHEY and CDR2 SVGAGI come from the germline V gene. Trimming shortened V by 6 bases and J by 2 bases, and 10 bases separated the two germline ends. This CDR3 is 13 amino acids long. Written as DNA, the CDR3 is TGTGCCAGCAGAATCCGGGAACAAGAGACCCAGTACTTC. As protein: CASRIREQETQYF.

The chain combines TRBV5-4 with TRBJ1-4; possibly TRBD1 for D (6 bases). CDR1 is SGHNT and CDR2 is YYREEE in the germline V gene (reference sequence). The CDR3 has 16 amino acids. The ends were cut back, 4 bases at V and 1 base at J, with 14 bases in the middle. This CDR3 is CASSAITGRTNEKLFF. The CDR3 DNA reads as TGTGCCAGCAGCGCGATAACAGGGCGAACTAATGAAAAACTGTTTTTT.

This chain uses TRBV3-1 (or the pseudogene TRBV3-2) with TRBJ2-5; 9 bases agree with TRBD2. The CDR3 is 17 residues long. V was pared by 2 bases and J by 3 bases, with 10 bases of the junction left unmatched. Germline lookup yields CDR1 LGHDT and CDR2 YNNKEL (reference sequence). CDR3 amino acids: CASSQRWEAGGKETQYF. The CDR3 region has the DNA TGTGCCAGCAGCCAAAGATGGGAAGCGGGGGGTAAAGAGACCCAGTACTTC.

The chain has TRBV28 and TRBJ1-2, with 7 bases aligning to TRBD1. The germline V gene has CDR1 MDHEN and CDR2 SYDVKM. V was pared by 6 bases and J by 2 bases, with 6 bases of the junction left unmatched. The CDR3 is 14 residues long. This CDR3 is CASRPPGQNYGYTF. The CDR3, as DNA: TGTGCCAGCAGGCCACCGGGACAGAACTATGGCTACACCTTC.

This chain joins TRBV13 and TRBJ2-7, with D maybe TRBD2 (6 bases). CDR3 length: 13 residues. The V end was cut by 3 bases, the J end by 2 bases, with 8 bases between. CDR1 PRHDT and CDR2 FYEKMQ come from the germline V gene (reference sequence). CDR3 DNA sequence: TGTGCCAGCAGCTTGCGCGGGACCTACGAGCAGTACTTC. Its protein product is CASSLRGTYEQYF.

This clone has more than one count but fewer than ten. The chain carries TRBV18 and TRBJ1-2; 9 bases map to TRBD1. The CDR3 runs to 15 residues. J was trimmed by 6 bases and V by 3 bases; bases with no gene match: 8. The germline gives CDR1 KGHSH, CDR2 LQKENI. This CDR3 reads CASSPTGTGNNGYTF. CDR3 nucleotides: TGTGCCAGCTCACCGACCGGGACAGGGAATAATGGCTACACCTTC.

V and J are TRBV19 and TRBJ2-1, with 7 nucleotides matching TRBD2. The J segment lost 0 bases and the V segment lost 3 bases, leaving 11 bases of the junction unmatched. CDR1 and CDR2 (germline): LNHDA, SQIVND (reference sequence). This CDR3 is built from 18 residues. The CDR3 DNA sequence: TGTGCCAGTAGTATGGGGGGAGGGTTTTTCAGCTCCTACAATGAGCAGTTCTTC. The encoded protein is CASSMGGGFFSSYNEQFF. The full variable domain, rest sourced from reference TRBV19 and TRBJ2-1, is DGGITQSPKYLFRKEGQNVTLSCEQNLNHDAMYWYRQDPGQGLRLIYYSQIVNDFQKGDIAEGYSVSREKKESFPLTVTSAQKNPTAFYLCASSMGGGFFSSYNEQFFGPGTRLTVL.

The rearrangement links TRBV19 to TRBJ2-1, with TRBD2 matching over 7 bases. J gave up 5 bases and V 4 bases, and 5 bases lay outside the gene matches. The CDR3 is 14 residues long. Per germline, CDR1 LNHDA and CDR2 SQIVND (reference sequence). CDR3 region: CASSKAGPNNEQFF. The CDR3 nucleotides are TGTGCCAGTAGTAAAGCGGGGCCAAACAATGAGCAGTTCTTC.

The chain uses TRBV7-2 and TRBJ1-6; no reliable D call. Trimming shortened V by 5 bases and J by 14 bases, and 10 bases separated the two germline ends. The CDR3 sequence is 11 residues long. The germline CDR1 and CDR2 sequences are SGHTA and FQGNSA. The CDR3, as DNA: TGTGCCAGCAGCCTAGGTTCCACCCTCCACTTT. This sequence encodes CASSLGSTLHF.

The chain links TRBV3-1 (or the pseudogene TRBV3-2) to TRBJ2-2, with 7 bases lining up with TRBD1. Germline assignment: CDR1 LGHDT and CDR2 YNNKEL (reference sequence). The CDR3 extends over 18 amino acids. The V and J ends lost 4 bases and 7 bases, in that order; junction bases with no gene match: 18. The CDR3, as DNA: TGTGCCAGCAGCCTTCGGAACAGGGGCGGCCCTTATGTCGGGGAGCTGTTTTTT. Its translation: CASSLRNRGGPYVGELFF.

The chain employs TRBV18 and TRBJ1-5, with 7 bases that match TRBD1. The CDR3 runs 13 residues. The germline CDR1 and CDR2 sequences are KGHSH and LQKENI. Losses at the gene ends were 4 bases for V and 6 bases for J; bases not matched to a gene: 3. CDR3 residues: CASSQGAGQPQHF. The CDR3 coding sequence is TGTGCCAGCTCACAGGGGGCCGGTCAGCCCCAGCATTTT.

This clone was observed a single time. V is TRBV10-3 and J is TRBJ2-7; 10 positions match TRBD2. This CDR3 spans 13 amino acids. Germline-derived CDR1 and CDR2 are ENHRY and SYGVKD. With 3 bases clipped from V and 7 bases from J, the junction kept 3 bases outside the gene matches. For the CDR3, the DNA is TGTGCCATCAGTGACCTAGCGGGGGAGGAGCAGTACTTC. This translates into CAISDLAGEEQYF.

This sequence joins TRBV28 and TRBJ2-7; D is possibly TRBD1 (5 bases). The germline V gene encodes CDR1 MDHEN and CDR2 SYDVKM. The CDR3 consists of 14 residues. V lost 5 bases to trimming and J lost 3 bases, with 14 bases between them. CDR3 DNA: TGTGCCAGCAGTGGTCAAGGGGCTAACTACGAGCAGTACTTC. Its protein is CASSGQGANYEQYF.

The gene calls are TRBV6-2 or TRBV6-3 and TRBJ2-7; D not certain. Germline loops: CDR1 MNHEY, CDR2 SVGEGT. This CDR3 is built from 11 residues. Deletions cut 4 bases from V and 3 bases from J, with 4 bases between. Written as DNA, the CDR3 is TGTGCCAGCAGTTCTATCTACGAGCAGTACTTC. Amino acid sequence: CASSSIYEQYF.

The V and J genes are TRBV6-5 and TRBJ1-1; TRBD1 might be the D (6 bases). The germline gives CDR1 MNHEY, CDR2 SVGAGI. With 8 bases removed from V and 11 bases from J, the gap between germline ends came to 18 bases. The CDR3 runs 12 residues. CDR3 protein: CASEGDGGLAFF. The CDR3 DNA reads TGTGCCAGCGAAGGAGATGGGGGCTTGGCTTTCTTT.

This clone was picked up a small number of times. V usage is TRBV4-2 and J usage is TRBJ2-3, with D unresolved. V was cut by 4 bases and J by 0 bases, with 14 bases left in between. This CDR3 is built from 16 residues. CDR1 and CDR2 (germline): LGHNA, YNFKEQ. The CDR3, as DNA: TGTGCCAGCAGCCCCCTGGCAACGCTTAGCACAGATACGCAGTATTTT. Protein sequence: CASSPLATLSTDTQYF.

The chain couples TRBV2 to TRBJ2-3; 7 positions agree with TRBD2. The CDR3 runs 15 residues. The germline V gene has CDR1 SNHLY and CDR2 FYNNEI. V shed 3 bases, J shed 6 bases, and the junction held 9 bases outside the gene matches. CDR3 protein: CASSESSGKYDTQYF. In DNA, the CDR3 is TGTGCCAGCAGTGAGTCGAGCGGGAAGTACGATACGCAGTATTTT.

The chain couples TRBV2 to TRBJ1-1, with D maybe TRBD1 (6 bases). Trimming took off 2 bases at V and 5 bases at J, with 12 bases between the two ends. The V gene's germline CDR1 is SNHLY and CDR2 FYNNEI. There are 14 residues in the CDR3. The chain's CDR3 is CASSERGGVTEAFF. CDR3 nucleotides: TGTGCCAGCAGTGAAAGGGGGGGAGTTACTGAAGCTTTCTTT.

The chain couples TRBV11-1 to TRBJ1-2, with a possible D match to TRBD1 (5 bases). The V gene's germline CDR1 is SGHAT and CDR2 FQDESV (reference sequence). The length of the CDR3 is 15 residues. V lost 4 bases, J lost 0 bases, and 12 bases lay in between. The CDR3 loop reads CASSSGTWANYGYTF. CDR3 in DNA: TGTGCCAGCAGCTCCGGGACTTGGGCTAACTATGGCTACACCTTC.

V gene TRBV5-4 combines with J gene TRBJ2-5, with 7 bases matching TRBD2. This CDR3 spans 14 amino acids. Trimming took 0 bases from V and 4 from J; bases not matched to a gene: 3. Germline-derived CDR1 and CDR2 are SGHNT and YYREEE (reference sequence). CDR3 sequence: CASSLASSGETQYF. DNA of the CDR3: TGTGCCAGCAGCTTGGCGTCTAGCGGAGAGACCCAGTACTTC.

The CDR3 protein is CASSSPGLAGEQFF. CDR3 nucleotides: TGTGCCAGCAGCAGTCCGGGACTAGCGGGGGAGCAGTTCTTC. The gene calls are TRBV21-1 and TRBJ2-1; TRBD2, the table's D call, lacks a check against the DNA. TRBV21-1 is annotated as a pseudogene. The CDR3 totals 14 residues.